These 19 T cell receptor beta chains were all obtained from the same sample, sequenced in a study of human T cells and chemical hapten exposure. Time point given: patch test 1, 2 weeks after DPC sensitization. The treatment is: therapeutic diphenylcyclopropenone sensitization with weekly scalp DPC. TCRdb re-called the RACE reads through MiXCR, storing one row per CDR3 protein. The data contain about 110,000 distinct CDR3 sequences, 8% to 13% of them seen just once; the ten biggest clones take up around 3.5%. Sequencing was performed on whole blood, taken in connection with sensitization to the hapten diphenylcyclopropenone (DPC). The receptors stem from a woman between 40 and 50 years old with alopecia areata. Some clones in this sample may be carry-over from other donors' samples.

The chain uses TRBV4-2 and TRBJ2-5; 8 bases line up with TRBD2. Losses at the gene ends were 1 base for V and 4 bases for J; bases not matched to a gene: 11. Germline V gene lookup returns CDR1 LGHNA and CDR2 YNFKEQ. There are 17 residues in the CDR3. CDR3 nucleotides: TGTGCCAGCAGCCAAGGGGCCCGGGGGGGCCTGAGAGAGACCCAGTACTTC. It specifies CASSQGARGGLRETQYF.

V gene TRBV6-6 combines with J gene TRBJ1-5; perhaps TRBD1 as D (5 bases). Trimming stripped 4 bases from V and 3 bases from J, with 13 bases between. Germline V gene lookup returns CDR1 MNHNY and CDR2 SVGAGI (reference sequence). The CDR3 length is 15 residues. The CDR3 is CASSSPRENNQPQHF. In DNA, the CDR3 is TGTGCCAGCAGTTCTCCCAGGGAAAACAATCAGCCCCAGCATTTT.

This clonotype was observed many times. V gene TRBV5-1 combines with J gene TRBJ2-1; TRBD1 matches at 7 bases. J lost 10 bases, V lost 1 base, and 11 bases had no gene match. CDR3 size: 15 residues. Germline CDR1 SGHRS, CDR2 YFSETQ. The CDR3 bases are TGCGCCAGCAGCTTGCCGGCAGGGGGAGCGGAAGAGCAGTTCTTC. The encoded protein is CASSLPAGGAEEQFF.

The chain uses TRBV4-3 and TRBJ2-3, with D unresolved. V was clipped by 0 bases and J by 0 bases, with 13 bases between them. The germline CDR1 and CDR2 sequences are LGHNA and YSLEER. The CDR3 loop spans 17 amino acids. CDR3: CASSQELAESSTDTQYF. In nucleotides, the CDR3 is TGCGCCAGCAGCCAAGAACTGGCGGAGTCTAGCACAGATACGCAGTATTTT.

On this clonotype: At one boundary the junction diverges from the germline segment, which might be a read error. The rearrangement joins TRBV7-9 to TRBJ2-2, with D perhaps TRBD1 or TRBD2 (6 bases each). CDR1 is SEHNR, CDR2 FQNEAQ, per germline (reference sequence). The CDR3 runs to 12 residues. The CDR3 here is CASSLTEGELFF. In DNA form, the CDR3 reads TGTGCCAGCAGCTTAACGGAGGGGGAGCTTTTTTTT.

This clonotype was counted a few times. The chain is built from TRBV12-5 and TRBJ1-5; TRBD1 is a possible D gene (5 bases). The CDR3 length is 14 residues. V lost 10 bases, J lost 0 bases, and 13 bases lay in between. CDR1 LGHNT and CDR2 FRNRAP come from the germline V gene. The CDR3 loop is CATSGGVSNQPQHF. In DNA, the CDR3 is TGTGCTACCTCTGGGGGGGTTAGCAATCAGCCCCAGCATTTT.

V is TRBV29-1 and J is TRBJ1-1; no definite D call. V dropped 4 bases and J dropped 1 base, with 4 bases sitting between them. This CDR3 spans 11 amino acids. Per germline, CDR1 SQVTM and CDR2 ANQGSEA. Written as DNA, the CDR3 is TGCAGCGTTGTGCAGAACACTGAAGCTTTCTTT. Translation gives CSVVQNTEAFF.

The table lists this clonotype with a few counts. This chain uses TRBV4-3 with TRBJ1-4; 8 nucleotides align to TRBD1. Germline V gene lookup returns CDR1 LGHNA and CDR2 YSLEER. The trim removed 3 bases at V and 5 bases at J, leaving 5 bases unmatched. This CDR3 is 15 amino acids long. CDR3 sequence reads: CASSQEGTGNEKLFF. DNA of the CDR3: TGCGCCAGCAGCCAGGAAGGGACAGGAAATGAAAAACTGTTTTTT.

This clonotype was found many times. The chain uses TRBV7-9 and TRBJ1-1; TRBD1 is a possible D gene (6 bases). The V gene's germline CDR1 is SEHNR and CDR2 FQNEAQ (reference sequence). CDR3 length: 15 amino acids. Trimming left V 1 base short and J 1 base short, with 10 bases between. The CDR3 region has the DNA TGTGCCAGCAGCTTAGTGGGGGCTGGGAACACTGAAGCTTTCTTT. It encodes CASSLVGAGNTEAFF.

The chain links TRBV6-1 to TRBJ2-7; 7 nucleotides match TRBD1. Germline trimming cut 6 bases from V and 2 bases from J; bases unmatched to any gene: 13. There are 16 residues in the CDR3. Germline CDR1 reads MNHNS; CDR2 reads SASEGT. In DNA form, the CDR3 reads TGTGCCAGCAGGCTAACTCCCCGCGGACAGGCCTACGAGCAGTACTTC. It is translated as CASRLTPRGQAYEQYF.

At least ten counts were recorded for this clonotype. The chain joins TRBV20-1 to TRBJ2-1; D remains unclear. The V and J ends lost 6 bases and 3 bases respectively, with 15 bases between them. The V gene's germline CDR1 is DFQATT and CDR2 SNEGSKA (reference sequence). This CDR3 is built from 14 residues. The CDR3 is CSAAAVANYNEQFF. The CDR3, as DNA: TGCAGTGCGGCCGCCGTCGCTAACTACAATGAGCAGTTCTTC.

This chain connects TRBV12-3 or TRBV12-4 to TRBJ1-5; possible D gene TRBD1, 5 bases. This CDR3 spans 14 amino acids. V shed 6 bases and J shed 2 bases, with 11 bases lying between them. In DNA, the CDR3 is TGTGCCAGCAGCCTGACAGTACGCAATCAGCCCCAGCATTTT. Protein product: CASSLTVRNQPQHF.

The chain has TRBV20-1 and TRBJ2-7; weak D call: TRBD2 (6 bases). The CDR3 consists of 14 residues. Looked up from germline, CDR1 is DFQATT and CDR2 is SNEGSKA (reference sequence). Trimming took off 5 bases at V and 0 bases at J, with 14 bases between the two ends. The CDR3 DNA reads TGCAGTGCTCAAACTCGGACTAACTCCTACGAGCAGTACTTC. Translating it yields CSAQTRTNSYEQYF.

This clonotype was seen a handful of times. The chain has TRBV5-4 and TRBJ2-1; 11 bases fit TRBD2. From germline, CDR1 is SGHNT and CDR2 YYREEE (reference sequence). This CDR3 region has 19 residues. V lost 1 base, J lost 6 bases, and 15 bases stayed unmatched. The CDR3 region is CASSLLGPFSGRATNEQFF. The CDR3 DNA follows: TGTGCCAGCAGCTTGTTGGGTCCTTTTAGCGGGAGGGCCACCAATGAGCAGTTCTTC.

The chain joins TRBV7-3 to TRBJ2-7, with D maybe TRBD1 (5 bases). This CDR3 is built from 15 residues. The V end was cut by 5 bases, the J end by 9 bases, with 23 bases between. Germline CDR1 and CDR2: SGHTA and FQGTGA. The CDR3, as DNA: TGTGCCAGCAGCCCAACGCCAGGGCAAGGTTCCGGGCAGTACTTC. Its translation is CASSPTPGQGSGQYF.

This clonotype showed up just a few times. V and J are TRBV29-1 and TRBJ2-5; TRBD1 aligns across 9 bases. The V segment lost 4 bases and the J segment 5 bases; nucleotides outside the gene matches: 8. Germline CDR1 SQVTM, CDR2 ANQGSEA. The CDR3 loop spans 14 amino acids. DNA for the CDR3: TGCAGCGTTGCAGGGACAGGGTCCCGCGAGACCCAGTACTTC. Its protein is CSVAGTGSRETQYF. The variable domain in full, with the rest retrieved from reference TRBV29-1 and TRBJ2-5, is SAVISQKPSRDICQRGTSLTIQCQVDSQVTMMFWYRQQPGQSLTLIATANQGSEATYESGFVIDKFPISRPNLTFSTLTVSNMSPEDSSIYLCSVAGTGSRETQYFGPGTRLLVL.

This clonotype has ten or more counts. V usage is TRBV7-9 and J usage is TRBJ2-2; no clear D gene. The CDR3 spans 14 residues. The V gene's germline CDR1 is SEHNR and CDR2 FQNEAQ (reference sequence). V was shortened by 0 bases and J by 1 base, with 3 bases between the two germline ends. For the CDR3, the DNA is TGTGCCAGCAGCTTAGCGAAGAACACCGGGGAGCTGTTTTTT. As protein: CASSLAKNTGELFF.

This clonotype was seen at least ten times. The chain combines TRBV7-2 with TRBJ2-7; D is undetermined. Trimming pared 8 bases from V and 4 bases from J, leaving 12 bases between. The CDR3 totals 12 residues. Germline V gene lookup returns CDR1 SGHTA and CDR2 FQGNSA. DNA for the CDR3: TGTGCCAGCCAGAGTGCGACGTACGAGCAGTACTTC. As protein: CASQSATYEQYF.

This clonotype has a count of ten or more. CDR3 amino acids: CASSPASGYNEQFF. DNA of the CDR3: TGTGCCAGCAGCCCCGCCTCGGGGTACAATGAGCAGTTCTTC. The chain couples TRBV7-6 to TRBJ2-1, with D perhaps matching TRBD2 (5 bases). The CDR3 covers 14 residues. V gave up 5 bases and J gave up 4 bases, with 12 bases separating them. In germline, CDR1 is SGHVS, CDR2 FNYEAQ.